Below, 5 T cell receptor beta chains from the same sample are listed, as sequenced in a study of blood T cell repertoires in COVID-19. TCRdb's copy holds only in-frame clones and misses some; the assay was immunoSEQ multiplex PCR. The profile shows around 41,000 clones, approximately 91% of them singletons. The sequencing input was peripheral blood. These receptors were obtained from a human donor in a cohort sampled during active COVID-19.

The chain has TRBV19 and TRBJ1-5, with 8 bases fitting TRBD1. V gave up 3 bases and J gave up 5 bases; unmatched junction bases: 6. CDR1 is LNHDA and CDR2 is SQIVND in the germline V gene (reference sequence). The CDR3 sequence is 15 residues long. The CDR3: CASSIDRGFYQPQHF. CDR3 bases: TGTGCCAGTAGTATTGACAGGGGATTTTATCAGCCCCAGCATTTT. The variable domain in full, completed from reference TRBV19 and TRBJ1-5, reads DGGITQSPKYLFRKEGQNVTLSCEQNLNHDAMYWYRQDPGQGLRLIYYSQIVNDFQKGDIAEGYSVSREKKESFPLTVTSAQKNPTAFYLCASSIDRGFYQPQHFGDGTRLSIL.

The chain recombines TRBV5-1 with TRBJ1-5; 8 positions agree with TRBD1. The trim removed 4 bases at V and 3 bases at J, leaving 6 bases unmatched. This CDR3 contains 15 residues. Germline lookup yields CDR1 SGHRS and CDR2 YFSETQ. This CDR3 reads CASSPGTGHNQPQHF. The CDR3 bases are TGCGCCAGCAGCCCCGGGACAGGCCACAATCAGCCCCAGCATTTT.

The rearrangement links TRBV5-1 to TRBJ1-1, with TRBD1 identical over 9 bases. After removal of 4 bases from V and 3 bases from J, the junction contained 10 bases not matched to a gene. Germline loops: CDR1 SGHRS, CDR2 YFSETQ. The CDR3 sequence is 16 residues long. The CDR3 DNA reads TGCGCCAGCAGCCCCTCGGGACAGGGCGAGTACACTGAAGCTTTCTTT. The encoded protein is CASSPSGQGEYTEAFF.

The chain carries TRBV5-1 and TRBJ2-7; perhaps TRBD1 as D (5 bases). Germline V CDR1 and CDR2: SGHRS, YFSETQ. V was cut by 4 bases and J by 0 bases, with 20 bases left in between. The CDR3 is 17 amino acids. This CDR3 is CASSPNIGAGNSYEQYF. CDR3 coding DNA: TGCGCCAGCAGCCCTAACATTGGGGCAGGGAACTCCTACGAGCAGTACTTC.

The V gene is TRBV29-1, the J gene TRBJ1-5; the D gene is possibly TRBD1 (5 bases). Deletions cut 7 bases from V and 4 bases from J, with 14 bases between. The CDR3 runs to 13 residues. Germline CDR1 SQVTM, CDR2 ANQGSEA. CDR3 sequence: CSGAAGWNQPQHF. CDR3 coding DNA: TGCAGCGGTGCGGCAGGGTGGAATCAGCCCCAGCATTTT.